One and the same sample provided the 27 T cell receptor beta chains below, sequenced in a study of CDR3 diversity in severe acne (dated by TCRdb to the late 2010s). The library was generated by PCR. Sequencing was performed on an Illumina HiSeq 2000. The public reads were quality trimmed at Q25 with fastp and then assembled into clones with MiXCR by TCRdb, keeping productive beta chains. When rows share a CDR3 protein, they turn into one entry using the most common DNA and genes. This sample lists more than 85,000 distinct CDR3 sequences; 45% to 50% were detected once. Around 10% of the sample goes to the ten largest clones. Sequencing was performed on blood. All receptors derive from a male donor in good health, serving as a control.

In this sample, this clonotype turned up many times. The rearrangement joins TRBV6-2 or TRBV6-3 to TRBJ2-1; 10 bases map to TRBD2. CDR3 length: 15 residues. V lost 0 bases and J lost 6; bases outside the gene matches: 2. Germline V gene lookup returns CDR1 MNHEY and CDR2 SVGEGT. The CDR3 DNA is TGTGCCAGCAGTTACTCGAAGCGGGGGGGCAATGAGCAGTTCTTC. This codes for CASSYSKRGGNEQFF.

This clonotype was recorded at least ten times. CDR3 bases: TGCGCCAGCAGCTTGGGACTAGCGGGAGCGTCCGTGGCTACGCAGTATTTT. Translation gives CASSLGLAGASVATQYF. The chain combines TRBV5-1 with TRBJ2-3; the match to TRBD2 covers 12 bases. The CDR3 has 17 residues. The junction had 10 bases not matched to a gene; V was cut back by 0 bases and J by 8 bases. Germline CDR1 is SGHRS and CDR2 is YFSETQ. Full variable domain (outside the CDR3, taken from reference TRBV5-1 and TRBJ2-3): KAGVTQTPRYLIKTRGQQVTLSCSPISGHRSVSWYQQTPGQGLQFLFEYFSETQRNKGNFPGRFSGRQFSNSRSEMNVSTLELGDSALYLCASSLGLAGASVATQYFGPGTRLTVL.

The V call is TRBV12-3 or TRBV12-4, the J call TRBJ2-2; 8 bases align to TRBD2. This CDR3 contains 15 residues. With 5 bases clipped from V and 5 bases from J, the junction kept 7 bases outside the gene matches. The DNA for the CDR3 is TGTGCCAGCAGTCGTAGCGGGACGGCAACCGGGGAGCTGTTTTTT. This gives the protein CASSRSGTATGELFF.

This clonotype was observed at least ten times. The rearrangement links TRBV30 to TRBJ1-1; D not certain. Trimming took 1 base from V and 3 from J, leaving 9 bases between them. The CDR3 sequence is 13 residues long. CDR1 GTSNPN and CDR2 SVGIG come from the germline V gene (reference sequence). CDR3 bases: TGTGCCTGGAGTGGGCAGGATTACACTGAAGCTTTCTTT. Translation: CAWSGQDYTEAFF.

The chain joins TRBV7-2 to TRBJ2-5, with 11 bases lining up with TRBD1. The CDR3 runs 13 residues. Trimming removed 8 bases from V and 5 bases from J; junction bases left unmatched: 4. From germline, CDR1 is SGHTA and CDR2 FQGNSA. CDR3 sequence (DNA): TGTGCCAGCGGACAGGGGGCATGGGAGACCCAGTACTTC. Translated: CASGQGAWETQYF.

About this clonotype itself: Sequence at one end of the junction differs from germline and may be a read error. The V gene is TRBV6-4, the J gene TRBJ2-2; tentative D call: TRBD2 (5 bases). This CDR3 has 16 amino acids. CDR1 is MRHNA and CDR2 is SNTAGT in the germline V gene. The CDR3: CASCDHPGQEAGVLFF. DNA for the CDR3: TGTGCCAGCTGTGACCATCCCGGTCAAGAAGCCGGGGTGCTGTTTTTT.

The V gene is TRBV5-4, the J gene TRBJ2-7, with D possibly being TRBD1 (6 bases). The CDR3 is made up of 14 amino acids. Germline V gene data show CDR1 as SGHNT and CDR2 as YYREEE (reference sequence). V dropped 4 bases and J dropped 2 bases, with 13 bases sitting between them. CDR3: CASSRPDRPYEQYF. For the CDR3, the DNA is TGTGCCAGCAGCCGACCCGACAGGCCCTACGAGCAGTACTTC.

V and J are TRBV6-5 and TRBJ2-7, with 10 bases matching TRBD1. V gave up 2 bases and J gave up 8 bases; unmatched junction bases: 6. The CDR3 consists of 14 residues. In germline, CDR1 is MNHEY, CDR2 SVGAGI. CDR3 in amino acids: CASSYRQGAYKQYF. DNA for the CDR3: TGTGCCAGCAGTTACCGACAGGGGGCGTACAAGCAGTACTTC.

The table lists this clonotype with many counts. The chain combines TRBV7-7 with TRBJ1-3, with 8 bases that match TRBD1. Germline V lookup: CDR1 SSHAT, CDR2 FNYEAQ (reference sequence). V lost 5 bases and J lost 2; bases outside the gene matches: 8. The CDR3 length is 16 residues. This CDR3 is CASSAPLTGAGNTIYF. In nucleotides, the CDR3 is TGTGCCAGCAGCGCTCCGTTGACAGGGGCTGGAAACACCATATATTTT.

This clonotype was seen a few times. This chain connects TRBV13 to TRBJ1-2, with 8 bases identical to TRBD1. The CDR3 has 13 residues. The germline V gene has CDR1 PRHDT and CDR2 FYEKMQ (reference sequence). J was trimmed by 8 bases and V by 5 bases; bases with no gene match: 7. The CDR3: CASSLTTGEGYTF. In DNA form, the CDR3 reads TGTGCCAGCAGCCTAACGACAGGGGAAGGCTACACCTTC.

CDR3 residues: CASISRQGLKSPGNTIYF. The CDR3 region has the DNA TGTGCCAGTATATCCCGACAGGGCCTAAAGAGTCCTGGAAACACCATATATTTT. V usage is TRBV19 and J usage is TRBJ1-3; the match to TRBD1 covers 7 bases. CDR3 length: 18 residues. Germline V CDR1 and CDR2: LNHDA, SQIVND (reference sequence). The V segment lost 7 bases and the J segment 2 bases; nucleotides outside the gene matches: 17.

For the CDR3, the DNA is TGTGCCAGCAGCTTAGGGTTAGGTCGAAACACCATATATTTT. As protein: CASSLGLGRNTIYF. The rearrangement joins TRBV11-3 to TRBJ1-3; no definite D call. The germline V gene encodes CDR1 SGHNT and CDR2 YENEEA. The CDR3 has 14 residues. Trimming cost V 1 base and J 5 bases, with 9 bases left between them.

The V call is TRBV2, the J call TRBJ2-3; 8 positions match TRBD1. V dropped 6 bases and J dropped 4; count of bases not matched to a gene: 9. CDR1 and CDR2 (germline): SNHLY, FYNNEI. The CDR3 is made up of 15 amino acids. Written as DNA, the CDR3 is TGTGCCAGCAGCCGAGGACAGGGAGAGCCAGATACGCAGTATTTT. As protein: CASSRGQGEPDTQYF.

This clonotype has a single count. The chain joins TRBV7-2 to TRBJ2-5; D is undetermined. The germline V gene has CDR1 SGHTA and CDR2 FQGNSA. Trimming took off 1 base at V and 6 bases at J, with 12 bases between the two ends. This CDR3 has 14 amino acids. In DNA form, the CDR3 reads TGTGCCAGCAGCTTAGAAGGCCCAAACCAGACCCAGTACTTC. It translates to CASSLEGPNQTQYF.

This clonotype came up many times. The gene calls are TRBV7-2 and TRBJ1-5; D remains unclear. The ends were cut back, 5 bases at V and 0 bases at J, with 11 bases in the middle. The germline V gene encodes CDR1 SGHTA and CDR2 FQGNSA. This CDR3 comprises 15 residues. The CDR3 is CASSGTYASNQPQHF. Written as DNA, the CDR3 is TGTGCCAGCAGCGGCACTTACGCTAGCAATCAGCCCCAGCATTTT. Combining the CDR3 with reference TRBV7-2 and TRBJ1-5 gives the whole variable domain GAGVSQSPSNKVTEKGKDVELRCDPISGHTALYWYRQSLGQGLEFLIYFQGNSAPDKSGLPSDRFSAERTGGSVSTLTIQRTQQEDSAVYLCASSGTYASNQPQHFGDGTRLSIL.

This clonotype appeared a single time. In DNA form, the CDR3 reads TGCAGTGCGAGAACGGAACTAGCGGAAGAGACCCAGTACTTC. It encodes CSARTELAEETQYF. The chain joins TRBV20-1 to TRBJ2-5, with 8 bases aligning to TRBD2. Germline CDR1 is DFQATT and CDR2 is SNEGSKA (reference sequence). The CDR3 sequence is 14 residues long. V shed 6 bases and J 3 bases; nucleotides not matched to a gene: 9.

In its sample, this clonotype was seen a few times. Germline is not matched at one junction end, which may reflect a read error. The chain couples TRBV7-2 to TRBJ1-1; D gene ambiguous. Germline-derived CDR1 and CDR2 are SGHTA and FQGNSA. The CDR3 totals 11 residues. For the CDR3, the DNA is TGTGCCAGCACCCTCAACAGTGAAGCTTTCTTT. It specifies CASTLNSEAFF.

This clonotype was seen ten or more times. The chain links TRBV28 to TRBJ2-7; 7 bases match TRBD1. Per germline, CDR1 MDHEN and CDR2 SYDVKM. The CDR3 runs to 14 residues. Trimming at V came to 4 bases and at J to 3 bases, leaving 6 bases not matched to a gene. The CDR3 bases are TGTGCCAGCAGTTCCGGGACAGCTTTCTACGAGCAGTACTTC. It translates to CASSSGTAFYEQYF.

This clonotype was counted many times. V and J are TRBV24-1 and TRBJ1-5; 9 bases are a match to TRBD1. The germline gives CDR1 KGHDR, CDR2 SFDVKD. This CDR3 has 15 amino acids. Unmatched junction bases numbered 8, after V lost 5 bases and J lost 7 bases. The CDR3 spells CATSATGGTGQPQHF. The CDR3 coding sequence is TGTGCCACCAGTGCGACAGGGGGGACTGGGCAGCCCCAGCATTTT.

The genes are TRBV7-2 and TRBJ2-7, with D unresolved. From germline, CDR1 is SGHTA and CDR2 FQGNSA. Trimming pared 1 base from V and 5 bases from J, leaving 12 bases between. The CDR3 is 14 residues long. CDR3 nucleotide sequence: TGTGCCAGCAGCTTAGTGGGGAATAGGAACGAGCAGTACTTC. It translates to CASSLVGNRNEQYF.

Only a few counts were recorded for this clonotype. The chain carries TRBV7-8 and TRBJ2-7; tentative D call: TRBD1 (6 bases). Germline V CDR1 and CDR2: SGHVS, FQNEAQ. V shed 1 base and J shed 3 bases, with 10 bases lying between them. The CDR3 contains 14 residues. The CDR3 loop reads CASSLVQGVYEQYF. CDR3 bases: TGTGCCAGCAGCTTAGTACAGGGCGTCTACGAGCAGTACTTC.

The V and J genes are TRBV6-1 and TRBJ1-2; D may be TRBD1 (6 bases). Germline V gene data show CDR1 as MNHNS and CDR2 as SASEGT. The CDR3 is 15 amino acids. V was shortened by 1 base and J by 1 base, with 10 bases between the two germline ends. The CDR3 DNA follows: TGTGCCAGCAGTGAAGAACAGGGCCTTAACTATGGCTACACCTTC. The encoded protein is CASSEEQGLNYGYTF.

The chain has TRBV7-8 and TRBJ1-1; no definite D call. CDR1 is SGHVS, CDR2 FQNEAQ, per germline. The V and J ends lost 4 bases and 9 bases respectively, with 12 bases between them. This CDR3 spans 12 amino acids. The DNA of the CDR3 is TGTGCCAGCAGCTCGGACGGCGCGCAAGCTTTCTTT. The encoded protein is CASSSDGAQAFF.

A note on this clonotype: A junction end diverges from the germline sequence, so it may reflect a read error. The chain carries TRBV10-3 and TRBJ2-7; D is perhaps TRBD2 (6 bases). Germline V gene data show CDR1 as ENHRY and CDR2 as SYGVKD. This CDR3 spans 13 amino acids. In DNA form, the CDR3 reads TGTGCCATCACTGGGACGGAGGGTTACGGGCAGTACTTC. This codes for CAITGTEGYGQYF.

This clonotype was counted only a few times. V is TRBV11-2 and J is TRBJ2-7; D might be TRBD1 (6 bases). The CDR3 is 13 amino acids. CDR1 is SGHAT, CDR2 FQNNGV, per germline. V was pared by 5 bases and J by 4 bases, with 12 bases between. This CDR3 reads CASSHRTEYEQYF. The CDR3 coding sequence is TGTGCCAGCAGCCATAGGACAGAATACGAGCAGTACTTC.

The chain recombines TRBV6-6 with TRBJ1-4; 7 nucleotides line up with TRBD1. This CDR3 has 17 amino acids. Trimming took 6 bases from V and 5 from J; bases not matched to a gene: 15. Germline loops: CDR1 MNHNY, CDR2 SVGAGI (reference sequence). CDR3 in amino acids: CASRSKLGQAINEKLFF. In DNA form, the CDR3 reads TGTGCCAGCAGGAGCAAATTAGGACAGGCCATAAATGAAAAACTGTTTTTT.

This clonotype was picked up many times. This rearrangement joins TRBV10-3 to TRBJ1-5; D is perhaps TRBD1 (5 bases). Germline V gene lookup returns CDR1 ENHRY and CDR2 SYGVKD. The CDR3 contains 17 residues. Trimming left V 0 bases short and J 2 bases short, with 14 bases between. CDR3 residues: CAISESLGVGGNQPQHF. The CDR3 bases are TGTGCCATCAGTGAGTCGTTGGGGGTGGGCGGCAATCAGCCCCAGCATTTT.